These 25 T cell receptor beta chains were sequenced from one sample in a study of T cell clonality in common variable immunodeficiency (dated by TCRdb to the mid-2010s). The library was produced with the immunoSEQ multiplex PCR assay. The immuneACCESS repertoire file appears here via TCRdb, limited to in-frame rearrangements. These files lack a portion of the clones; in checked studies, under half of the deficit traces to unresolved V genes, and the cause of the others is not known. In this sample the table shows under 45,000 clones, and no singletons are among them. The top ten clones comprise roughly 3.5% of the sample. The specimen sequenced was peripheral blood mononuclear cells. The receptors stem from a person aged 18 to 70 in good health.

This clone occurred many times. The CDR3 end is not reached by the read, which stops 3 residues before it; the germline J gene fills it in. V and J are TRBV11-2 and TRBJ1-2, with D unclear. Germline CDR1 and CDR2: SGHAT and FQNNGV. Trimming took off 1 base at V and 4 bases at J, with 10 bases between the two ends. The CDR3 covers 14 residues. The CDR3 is CASSLGPQSYGYTF. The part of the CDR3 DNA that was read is TGTGCCAGCAGCTTAGGGCCCCAAAGCTATGGC.

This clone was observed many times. The part of the CDR3 DNA that was read is TGTGCCAGCTCCACCAGCGACAGGGAAAGCAATCAGCCC. Amino acid sequence: CASSTSDRESNQP. The full CDR3 is CASSTSDRESNQPQHF. The chain has TRBV18 and TRBJ1-5; TRBD1 aligns across 7 bases. The read ends 3 residues shy of where the CDR3 ends; the end is completed using the germline J gene. Germline V gives CDR1 KGHSH, CDR2 LQKENI. Unmatched junction bases numbered 9, after V lost 6 bases and J lost 1 base. CDR3 size: 16 residues.

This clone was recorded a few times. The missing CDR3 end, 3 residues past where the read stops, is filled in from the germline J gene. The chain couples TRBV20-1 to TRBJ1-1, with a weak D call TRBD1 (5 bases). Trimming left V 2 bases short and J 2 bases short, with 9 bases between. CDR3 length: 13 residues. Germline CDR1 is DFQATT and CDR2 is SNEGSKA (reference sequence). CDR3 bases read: TGCAGTGCTAGACAGGGTCCAAACACTGAA. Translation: CSARQGPNTE. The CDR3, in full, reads CSARQGPNTEAFF.

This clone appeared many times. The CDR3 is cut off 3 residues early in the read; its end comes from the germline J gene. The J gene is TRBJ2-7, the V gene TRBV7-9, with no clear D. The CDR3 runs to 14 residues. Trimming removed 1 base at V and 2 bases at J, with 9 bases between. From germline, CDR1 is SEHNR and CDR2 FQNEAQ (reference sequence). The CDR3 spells CASSLETGPYEQYF. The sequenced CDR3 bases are TGTGCCAGCAGCTTAGAAACGGGTCCCTACGAG.

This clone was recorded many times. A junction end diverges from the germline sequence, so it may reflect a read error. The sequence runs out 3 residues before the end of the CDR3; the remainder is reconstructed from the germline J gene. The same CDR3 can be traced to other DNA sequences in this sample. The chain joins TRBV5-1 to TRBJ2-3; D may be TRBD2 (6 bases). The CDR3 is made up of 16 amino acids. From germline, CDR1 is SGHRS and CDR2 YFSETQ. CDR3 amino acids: CASSLAPGLRTDTQYF. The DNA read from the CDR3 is TGCGCCAGTAGCTTGGCCCCGGGACTCCGCACAGATACG.

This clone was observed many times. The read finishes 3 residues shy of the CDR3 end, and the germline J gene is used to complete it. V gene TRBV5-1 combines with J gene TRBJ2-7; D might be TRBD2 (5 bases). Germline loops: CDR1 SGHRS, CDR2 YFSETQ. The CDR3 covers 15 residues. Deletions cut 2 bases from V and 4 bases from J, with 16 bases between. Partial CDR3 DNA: TGCGCCAGCAGCTTCGAGGGTAGTCTAGCTTACGAG. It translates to CASSFEGSLAYE. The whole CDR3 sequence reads CASSFEGSLAYEQYF. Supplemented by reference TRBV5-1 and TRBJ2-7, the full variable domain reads KAGVTQTPRYLIKTRGQQVTLSCSPISGHRSVSWYQQTPGQGLQFLFEYFSETQRNKGNFPGRFSGRQFSNSRSEMNVSTLELGDSALYLCASSFEGSLAYEQYFGPGTRLTVT.

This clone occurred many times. The CDR3 loop reads CSAERRPRGRETQYF. Partial CDR3 DNA: TGCAGTGCTGAGCGTCGCCCTAGGGGGCGGGAGACG. The V and J genes are TRBV20-1 and TRBJ2-3; D may be TRBD1 or TRBD2 (7 bases each). The observed sequence ends 3 residues before the CDR3 terminus, with the missing tail filled in from the germline J gene. From germline, CDR1 is DFQATT and CDR2 SNEGSKA (reference sequence). The CDR3 loop spans 15 amino acids.

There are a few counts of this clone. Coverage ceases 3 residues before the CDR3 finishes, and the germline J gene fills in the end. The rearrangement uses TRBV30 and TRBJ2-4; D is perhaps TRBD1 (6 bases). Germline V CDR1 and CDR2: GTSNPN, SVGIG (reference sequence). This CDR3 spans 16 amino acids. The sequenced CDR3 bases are TGTGCCTGGAGTGTCCCTTTAAGACAGGCTAACTATGGT. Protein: CAWSVPLRQANYG. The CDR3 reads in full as CAWSVPLRQANYGQYF.

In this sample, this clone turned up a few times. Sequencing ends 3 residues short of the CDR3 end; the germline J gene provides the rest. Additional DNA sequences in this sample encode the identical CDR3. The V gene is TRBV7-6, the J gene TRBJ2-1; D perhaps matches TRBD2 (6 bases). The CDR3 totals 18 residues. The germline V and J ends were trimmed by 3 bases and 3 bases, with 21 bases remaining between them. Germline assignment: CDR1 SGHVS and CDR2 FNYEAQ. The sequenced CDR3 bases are TGTGCCAGCAGCTTGGAGGGCGCAGGGTGGTTGAGCTACAATGAG. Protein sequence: CASSLEGAGWLSYNE. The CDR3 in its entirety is CASSLEGAGWLSYNEQFF.

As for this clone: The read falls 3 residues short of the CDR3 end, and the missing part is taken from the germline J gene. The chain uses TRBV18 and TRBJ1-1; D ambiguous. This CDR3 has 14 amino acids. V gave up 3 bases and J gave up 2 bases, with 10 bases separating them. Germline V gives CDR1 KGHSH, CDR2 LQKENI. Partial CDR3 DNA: TGTGCCAGCTCACCGAAGACACCTAACACTGAA. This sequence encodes CASSPKTPNTE. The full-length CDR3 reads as CASSPKTPNTEAFF.

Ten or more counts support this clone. The CDR3 DNA, read in part, is TGTGCCAGCAGAGGGACAGGGATTCAGAACACTGAA. Residues: CASRGTGIQNTE. From start to end, the CDR3 is CASRGTGIQNTEAFF. This chain connects TRBV6-4 to TRBJ1-1; TRBD1 matches at 9 bases. The observed sequence ends 3 residues before the CDR3 terminus, with the missing tail filled in from the germline J gene. This CDR3 comprises 15 residues. CDR1 is MRHNA, CDR2 SNTAGT, per germline. Trimming cost V 6 bases and J 1 base; bases outside gene matches: 6.

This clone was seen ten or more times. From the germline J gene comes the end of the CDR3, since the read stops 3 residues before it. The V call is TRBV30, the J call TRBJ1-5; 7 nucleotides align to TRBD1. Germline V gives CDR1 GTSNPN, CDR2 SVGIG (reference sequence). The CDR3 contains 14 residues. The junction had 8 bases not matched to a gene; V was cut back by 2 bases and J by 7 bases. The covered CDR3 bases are TGTGCCTGGAGTACGACAGGGATCGACCAGCCC. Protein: CAWSTTGIDQP. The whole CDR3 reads CAWSTTGIDQPQHF.

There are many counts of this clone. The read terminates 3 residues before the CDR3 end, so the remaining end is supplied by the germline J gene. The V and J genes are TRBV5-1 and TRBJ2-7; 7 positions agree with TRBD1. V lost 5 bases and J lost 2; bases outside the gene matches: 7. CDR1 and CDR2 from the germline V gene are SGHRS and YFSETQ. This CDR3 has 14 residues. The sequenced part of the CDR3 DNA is TGCGCCAGCAGTTCCGGGACAGCAGCCTACGAG. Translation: CASSSGTAAYE. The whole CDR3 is CASSSGTAAYEQYF.

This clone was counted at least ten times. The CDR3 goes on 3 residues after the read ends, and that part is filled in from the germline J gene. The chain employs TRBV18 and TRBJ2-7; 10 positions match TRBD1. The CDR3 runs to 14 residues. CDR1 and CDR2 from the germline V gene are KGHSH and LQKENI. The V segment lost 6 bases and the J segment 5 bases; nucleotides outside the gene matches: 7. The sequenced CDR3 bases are TGTGCCAGCTCCCTAGACAGGGGGCGAAACGAG. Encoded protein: CASSLDRGRNE. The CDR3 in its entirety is CASSLDRGRNEQYF.

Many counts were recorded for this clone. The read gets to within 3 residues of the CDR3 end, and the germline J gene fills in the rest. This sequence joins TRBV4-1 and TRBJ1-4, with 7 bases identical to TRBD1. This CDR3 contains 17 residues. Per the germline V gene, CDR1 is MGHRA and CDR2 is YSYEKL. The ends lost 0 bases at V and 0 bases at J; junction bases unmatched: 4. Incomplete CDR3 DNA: TGCGCCAGCAGCCAAGAGTCAGGGGGAGCAACTAATGAAAAA. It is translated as CASSQESGGATNEK. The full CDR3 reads CASSQESGGATNEKLFF.

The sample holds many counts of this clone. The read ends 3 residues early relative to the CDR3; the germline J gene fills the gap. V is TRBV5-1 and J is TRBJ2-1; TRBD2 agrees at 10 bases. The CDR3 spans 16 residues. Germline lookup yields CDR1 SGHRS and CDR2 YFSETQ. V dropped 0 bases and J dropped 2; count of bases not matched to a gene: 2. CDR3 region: CASSLGTSGPYNEQFF. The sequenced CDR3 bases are TGCGCCAGCAGCTTGGGGACTAGCGGTCCCTACAATGAG.

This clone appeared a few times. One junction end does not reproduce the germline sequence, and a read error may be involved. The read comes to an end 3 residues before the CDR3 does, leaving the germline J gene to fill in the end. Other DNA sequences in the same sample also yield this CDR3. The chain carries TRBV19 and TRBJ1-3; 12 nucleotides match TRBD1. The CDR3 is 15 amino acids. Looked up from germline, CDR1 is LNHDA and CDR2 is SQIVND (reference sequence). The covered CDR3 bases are TGTGCCAGTAGTGGGACAGGGGGCTTGAGAAACACA. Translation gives CASSGTGGLRNT. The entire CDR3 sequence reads CASSGTGGLRNTIYF.

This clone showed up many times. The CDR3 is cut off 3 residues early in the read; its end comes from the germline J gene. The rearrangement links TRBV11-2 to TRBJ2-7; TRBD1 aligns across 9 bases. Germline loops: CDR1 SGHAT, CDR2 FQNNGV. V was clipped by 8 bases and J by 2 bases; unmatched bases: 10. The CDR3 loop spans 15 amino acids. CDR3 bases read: TGTGCCAGCCGAAACTTCGGGACAGGGACCTACGAG. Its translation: CASRNFGTGTYE. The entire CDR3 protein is CASRNFGTGTYEQYF.

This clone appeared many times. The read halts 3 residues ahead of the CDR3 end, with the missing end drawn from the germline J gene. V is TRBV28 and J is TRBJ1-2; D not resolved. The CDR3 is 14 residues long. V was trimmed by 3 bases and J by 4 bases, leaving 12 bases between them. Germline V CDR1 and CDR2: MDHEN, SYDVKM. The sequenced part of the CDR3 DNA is TGTGCCAGCAGTTTTGAGTCAGGAAGCTATGGC. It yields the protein CASSFESGSYG. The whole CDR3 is CASSFESGSYGYTF.

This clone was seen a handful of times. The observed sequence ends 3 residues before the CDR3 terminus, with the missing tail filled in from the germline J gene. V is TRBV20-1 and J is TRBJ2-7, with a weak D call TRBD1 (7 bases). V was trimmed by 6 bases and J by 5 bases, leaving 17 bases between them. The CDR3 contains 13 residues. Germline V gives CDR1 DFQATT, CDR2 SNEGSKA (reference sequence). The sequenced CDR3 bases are TGCAGTGCCCTCGACAGGGAGGTAGACGAG. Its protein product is CSALDREVDE. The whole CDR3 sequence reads CSALDREVDEQYF.

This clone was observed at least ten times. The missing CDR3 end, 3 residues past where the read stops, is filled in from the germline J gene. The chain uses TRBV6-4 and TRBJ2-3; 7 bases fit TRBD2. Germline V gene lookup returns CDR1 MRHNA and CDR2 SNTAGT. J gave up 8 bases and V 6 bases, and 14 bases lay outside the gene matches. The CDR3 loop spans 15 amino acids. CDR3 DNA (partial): TGTGCCAGCAGCGCCGGGACTACCAACCCTACTACG. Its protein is CASSAGTTNPTT. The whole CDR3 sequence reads CASSAGTTNPTTQYF.

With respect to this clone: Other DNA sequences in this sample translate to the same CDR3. CDR3 DNA (partial): TGTGCCAGTAGTATTTCCGCGGCAAACACCGGGGAG. Translation: CASSISAANTGE. In full, the CDR3 is CASSISAANTGELFF. This chain joins TRBV19 and TRBJ2-2; D is undetermined. The CDR3 extends 3 residues past the end of the read, so its final part is completed from the germline J gene. Looked up from germline, CDR1 is LNHDA and CDR2 is SQIVND (reference sequence). This CDR3 contains 15 residues. The V end lost 3 bases, the J end lost 2 bases, and 10 bases lay between the germline ends.

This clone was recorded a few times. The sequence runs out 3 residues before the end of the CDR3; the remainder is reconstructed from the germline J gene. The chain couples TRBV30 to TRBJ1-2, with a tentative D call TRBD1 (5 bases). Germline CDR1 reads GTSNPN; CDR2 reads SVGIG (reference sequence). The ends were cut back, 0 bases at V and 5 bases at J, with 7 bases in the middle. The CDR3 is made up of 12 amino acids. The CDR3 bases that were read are TGTGCCTGGAGTGTACAGGATTATGGC. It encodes CAWSVQDYG. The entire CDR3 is CAWSVQDYGYTF.

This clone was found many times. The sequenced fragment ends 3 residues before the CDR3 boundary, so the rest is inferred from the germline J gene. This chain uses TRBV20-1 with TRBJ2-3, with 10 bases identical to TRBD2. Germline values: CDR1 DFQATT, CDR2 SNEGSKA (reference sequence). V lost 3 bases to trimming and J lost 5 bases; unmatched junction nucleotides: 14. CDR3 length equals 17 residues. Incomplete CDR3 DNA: TGCAGTGCTAGTGTGGCTAGCGGGGGATTTGGGGGAGATACG. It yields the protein CSASVASGGFGGDT. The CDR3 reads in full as CSASVASGGFGGDTQYF.

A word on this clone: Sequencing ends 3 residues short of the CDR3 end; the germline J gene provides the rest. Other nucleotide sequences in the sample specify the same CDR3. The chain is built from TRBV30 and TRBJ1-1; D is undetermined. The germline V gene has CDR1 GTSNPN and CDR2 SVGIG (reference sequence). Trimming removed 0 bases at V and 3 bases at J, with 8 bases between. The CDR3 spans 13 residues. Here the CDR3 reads CAWSVGSYTEAFF. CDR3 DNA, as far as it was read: TGTGCCTGGAGTGTAGGGTCCTACACTGAA.